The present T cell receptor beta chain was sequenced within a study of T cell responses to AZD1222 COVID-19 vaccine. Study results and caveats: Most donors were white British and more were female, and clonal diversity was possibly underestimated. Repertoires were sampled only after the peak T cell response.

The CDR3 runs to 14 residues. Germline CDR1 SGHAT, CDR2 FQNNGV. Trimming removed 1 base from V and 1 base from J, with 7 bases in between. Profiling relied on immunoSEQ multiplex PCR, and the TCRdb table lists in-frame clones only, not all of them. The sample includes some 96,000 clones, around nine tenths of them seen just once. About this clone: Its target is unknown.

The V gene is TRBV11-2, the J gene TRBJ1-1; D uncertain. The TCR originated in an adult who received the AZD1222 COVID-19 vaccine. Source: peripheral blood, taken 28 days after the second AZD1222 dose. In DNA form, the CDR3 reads TGTGCCAGCAGCTTAGGAGAGTGGAACACTGAAGCTTTCTTT. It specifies CASSLGEWNTEAFF.